Below are 13 T cell receptor beta chains sequenced from a single sample in a study of Tregs in tolerant kidney transplant recipients. Recipients received nonmyeloablative bone marrow transplants from related graft donors, with transient mixed chimerism. Here immunoSEQ multiplex PCR was the method, and the copy in TCRdb shows in-frame clones only, minus some. The sample has roughly 50,000 clones; more than 70% are singletons. Sequences were derived from CD8+ T cells from blood (PBMCs), sampled 12 months after the transplant. These receptors were collected from a human patient who received a combined kidney and bone marrow transplant. Part of the T cells may come from the graft donor.

The chain employs TRBV6-5 and TRBJ2-2; D is uncertain. CDR1 MNHEY and CDR2 SVGAGI come from the germline V gene. V was cut by 0 bases and J by 1 base, with 3 bases left in between. The CDR3 runs 14 residues. The DNA of the CDR3 is TGTGCCAGCAGTTACTCCCAGAACACCGGGGAGCTGTTTTTT. Translated: CASSYSQNTGELFF.

This clone appeared a single time. This chain joins TRBV11-2 and TRBJ2-6, with D unclear. The CDR3 is made up of 17 amino acids. Trimming left V 3 bases short and J 0 bases short, with 12 bases between. Germline CDR1 is SGHAT and CDR2 is FQNNGV. In DNA, the CDR3 is TGTGCCAGCAGCTTTCCCTCGGTGGTCTCTGGGGCCAACGTCCTGACTTTC. Translation gives CASSFPSVVSGANVLTF.

The gene calls are TRBV28 and TRBJ1-5; 9 nucleotides line up with TRBD1. Germline CDR1 reads MDHEN; CDR2 reads SYDVKM. The ends lost 6 bases at V and 5 bases at J; junction bases unmatched: 5. The CDR3 covers 14 residues. The CDR3 sequence: CASRSRQGDQPQHF. In DNA form, the CDR3 reads TGTGCCAGCAGAAGTCGACAGGGGGATCAGCCCCAGCATTTT.

This chain joins TRBV4-2 and TRBJ1-3; tentatively, D is TRBD1 (5 bases). The CDR3 totals 15 residues. V was trimmed by 4 bases and J by 2 bases, leaving 12 bases between them. Germline-derived CDR1 and CDR2 are LGHNA and YNFKEQ. The CDR3 sequence is CASSPQGRAGNTIYF. CDR3 in DNA: TGTGCCAGCAGCCCGCAGGGCAGGGCTGGAAACACCATATATTTT.

This chain links TRBV6-4 with TRBJ2-3; D call uncertain. With 6 bases removed from V and 0 bases from J, the gap between germline ends came to 7 bases. Germline V gene lookup returns CDR1 MRHNA and CDR2 SNTAGT. The CDR3 sequence is 13 residues long. This chain's CDR3 is CASRAKSTDTQYF. The CDR3 region has the DNA TGTGCCAGCAGAGCTAAAAGCACAGATACGCAGTATTTT.

This clone has a single count. The chain has TRBV20-1 and TRBJ2-7; 8 nucleotides line up with TRBD2. Germline V gives CDR1 DFQATT, CDR2 SNEGSKA (reference sequence). This CDR3 has 11 amino acids. DNA for the CDR3: TGCAGCAGCGGGAGCCCCTACGAGCAGTACTTC. It codes for CSSGSPYEQYF.

J is TRBJ2-5 and V is TRBV19; D perhaps matches TRBD2 (7 bases). Germline CDR1 and CDR2: LNHDA and SQIVND (reference sequence). This CDR3 spans 16 amino acids. Trimming took 3 bases from V and 4 from J, leaving 18 bases between them. Here the CDR3 reads CASSMGVGGPTETQYF. The CDR3 bases are TGTGCCAGTAGTATGGGGGTCGGGGGGCCCACAGAGACCCAGTACTTC. Using reference TRBV19 and TRBJ2-5 for the parts outside the CDR3, the full variable domain is DGGITQSPKYLFRKEGQNVTLSCEQNLNHDAMYWYRQDPGQGLRLIYYSQIVNDFQKGDIAEGYSVSREKKESFPLTVTSAQKNPTAFYLCASSMGVGGPTETQYFGPGTRLLVL.

This clone appeared once. The gene calls are TRBV19 and TRBJ2-3; TRBD1 is a possible D gene (5 bases). Between the trimmed V and J ends, which lost 7 bases and 6 bases, there was a span of 14 bases. CDR1 and CDR2 from the germline V gene are LNHDA and SQIVND (reference sequence). The length of the CDR3 is 13 residues. CDR3 DNA sequence: TGTGCCAGTACCCCCATAGGGGCCGATACGCAGTATTTT. Translation: CASTPIGADTQYF.

V is TRBV28 and J is TRBJ2-7; 9 bases are a match to TRBD1. Germline CDR1 is MDHEN and CDR2 is SYDVKM. There are 15 residues in the CDR3. With V trimmed by 6 bases and J by 4 bases, 10 bases remained unmatched. CDR3 nucleotides: TGTGCCAGCAGCCTGGGACAGGGTATTGGTTACGAGCAGTACTTC. Its translation: CASSLGQGIGYEQYF.

This chain joins TRBV19 and TRBJ2-7; TRBD2 is a possible D gene (6 bases). Germline CDR1 and CDR2: LNHDA and SQIVND (reference sequence). This CDR3 is built from 15 residues. The V gene lost 5 bases and the J gene lost 3 bases, with 17 bases spanning the gap. This CDR3 reads CASSLREGGIYEQYF. The CDR3 DNA is TGTGCCAGTAGTCTGAGAGAGGGAGGTATCTACGAGCAGTACTTC.

This clone turned up a few times. The chain uses TRBV7-8 and TRBJ2-7; D not certain. Germline V gene sequence: CDR1 SGHVS, CDR2 FQNEAQ. Trimming cost V 0 bases and J 3 bases, with 3 bases left between them. The CDR3 is 12 amino acids. The CDR3 nucleotides read TGTGCCAGCAGCTTAGCTCTCTACGAGCAGTACTTC. This codes for CASSLALYEQYF.

The chain carries TRBV7-2 and TRBJ2-5, with TRBD1 matching over 11 bases. The DNA matches TRBJ2-7 better at its end, which makes the J call doubtful. Germline lookup yields CDR1 SGHTA and CDR2 FQGNSA. The CDR3 length is 14 residues. The CDR3: CASSTDRGLYEQYF. CDR3 bases: TGTGCCAGCAGCACGGACAGGGGGCTCTACGAGCAGTACTTC.

The chain carries TRBV13 and TRBJ2-1; a weak D match, TRBD2 (6 bases). Germline V lookup: CDR1 PRHDT, CDR2 FYEKMQ (reference sequence). V was cut by 4 bases and J by 4 bases, with 17 bases left in between. There are 16 residues in the CDR3. The CDR3 DNA reads as TGTGCCAGCAGCTCCGACGGGGGAGCCTTTTACAATGAGCAGTTCTTC. Protein product: CASSSDGGAFYNEQFF.